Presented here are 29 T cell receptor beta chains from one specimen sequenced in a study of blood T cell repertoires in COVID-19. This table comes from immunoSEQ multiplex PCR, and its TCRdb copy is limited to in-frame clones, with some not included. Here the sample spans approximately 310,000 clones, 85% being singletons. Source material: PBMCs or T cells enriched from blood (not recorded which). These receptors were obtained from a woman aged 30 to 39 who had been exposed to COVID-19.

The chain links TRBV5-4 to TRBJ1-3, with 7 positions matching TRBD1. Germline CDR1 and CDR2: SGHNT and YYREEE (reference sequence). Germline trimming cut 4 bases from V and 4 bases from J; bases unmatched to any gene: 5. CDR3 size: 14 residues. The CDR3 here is CASSPQGGGNTIYF. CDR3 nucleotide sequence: TGTGCCAGCAGCCCGCAGGGGGGAGGAAACACCATATATTTT.

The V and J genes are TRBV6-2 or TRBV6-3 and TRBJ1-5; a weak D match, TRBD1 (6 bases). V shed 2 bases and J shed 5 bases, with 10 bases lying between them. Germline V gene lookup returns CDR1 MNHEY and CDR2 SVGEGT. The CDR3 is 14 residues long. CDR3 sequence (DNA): TGTGCCAGCAGTTACGTCGCAGGGGATCAGCCCCAGCATTTT. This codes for CASSYVAGDQPQHF.

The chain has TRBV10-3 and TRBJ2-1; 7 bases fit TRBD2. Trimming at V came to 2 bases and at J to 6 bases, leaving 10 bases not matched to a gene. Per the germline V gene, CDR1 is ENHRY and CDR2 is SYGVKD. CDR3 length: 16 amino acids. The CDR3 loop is CAISEIQAGRGNEQFF. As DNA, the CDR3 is TGTGCCATCAGTGAGATTCAGGCAGGGAGGGGCAATGAGCAGTTCTTC.

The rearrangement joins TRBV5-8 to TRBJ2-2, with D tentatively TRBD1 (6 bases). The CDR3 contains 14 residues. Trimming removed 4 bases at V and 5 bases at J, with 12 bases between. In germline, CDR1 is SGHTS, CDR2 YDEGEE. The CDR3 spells CASSRLQGTGELFF. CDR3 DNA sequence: TGTGCCAGCAGCCGTCTACAGGGTACCGGGGAGCTGTTTTTT.

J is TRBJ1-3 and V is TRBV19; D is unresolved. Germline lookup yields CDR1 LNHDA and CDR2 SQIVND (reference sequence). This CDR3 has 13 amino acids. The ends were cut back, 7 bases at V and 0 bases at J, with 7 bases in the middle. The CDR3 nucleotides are TGTGCCAGTACTCCCGTCTCTGGAAACACCATATATTTT. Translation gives CASTPVSGNTIYF.

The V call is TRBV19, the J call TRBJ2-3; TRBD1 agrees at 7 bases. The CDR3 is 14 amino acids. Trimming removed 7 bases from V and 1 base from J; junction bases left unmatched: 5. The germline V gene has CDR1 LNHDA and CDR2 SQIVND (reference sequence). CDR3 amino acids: CASTRGPGTDTQYF. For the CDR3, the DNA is TGTGCCAGTACAAGGGGGCCGGGCACAGATACGCAGTATTTT. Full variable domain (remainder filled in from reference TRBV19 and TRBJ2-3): DGGITQSPKYLFRKEGQNVTLSCEQNLNHDAMYWYRQDPGQGLRLIYYSQIVNDFQKGDIAEGYSVSREKKESFPLTVTSAQKNPTAFYLCASTRGPGTDTQYFGPGTRLTVL.

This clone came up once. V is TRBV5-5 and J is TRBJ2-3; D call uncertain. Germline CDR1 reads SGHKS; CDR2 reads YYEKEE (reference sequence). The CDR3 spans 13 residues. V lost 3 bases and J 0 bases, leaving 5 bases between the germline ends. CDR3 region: CASSSPSTDTQYF. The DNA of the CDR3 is TGTGCCAGCAGCTCTCCTAGCACAGATACGCAGTATTTT.

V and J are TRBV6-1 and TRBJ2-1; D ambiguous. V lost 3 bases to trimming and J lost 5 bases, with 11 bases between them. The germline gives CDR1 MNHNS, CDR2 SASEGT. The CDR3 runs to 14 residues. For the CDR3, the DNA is TGTGCCAGCAGTGATTTTTGGCAGGACAATGAGCAGTTCTTC. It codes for CASSDFWQDNEQFF.

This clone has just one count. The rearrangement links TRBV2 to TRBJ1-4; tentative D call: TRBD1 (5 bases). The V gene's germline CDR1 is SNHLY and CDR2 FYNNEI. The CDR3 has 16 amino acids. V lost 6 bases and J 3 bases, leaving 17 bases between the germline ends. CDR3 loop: CASRSAGRVANEKLFF. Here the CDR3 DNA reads TGTGCCAGCAGATCAGCAGGGAGGGTCGCTAATGAAAAACTGTTTTTT.

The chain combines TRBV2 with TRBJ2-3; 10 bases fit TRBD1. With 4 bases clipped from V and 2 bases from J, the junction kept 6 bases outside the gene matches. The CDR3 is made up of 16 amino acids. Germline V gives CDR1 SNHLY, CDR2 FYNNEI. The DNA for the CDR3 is TGTGCCAGCAGTGTCTTGAGACAGGGGGCCACAGATACGCAGTATTTT. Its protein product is CASSVLRQGATDTQYF.

The CDR3 sequence is CATSTGTGGSGNTIYF. The CDR3 DNA is TGTGCCACCAGCACCGGGACAGGGGGAAGTGGAAACACCATATATTTT. V usage is TRBV15 and J usage is TRBJ1-3; 11 bases are a match to TRBD1. The CDR3 runs to 16 residues. Germline V gene sequence: CDR1 LNHNV, CDR2 YYDKDF (reference sequence). Germline trimming cut 4 bases from V and 3 bases from J; bases unmatched to any gene: 5.

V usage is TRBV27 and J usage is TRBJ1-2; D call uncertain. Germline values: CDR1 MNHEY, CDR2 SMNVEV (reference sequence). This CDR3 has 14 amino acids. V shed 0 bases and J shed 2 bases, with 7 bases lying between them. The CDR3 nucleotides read TGTGCCAGCAGTTTATCCACCGGGAACTATGGCTACACCTTC. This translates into CASSLSTGNYGYTF.

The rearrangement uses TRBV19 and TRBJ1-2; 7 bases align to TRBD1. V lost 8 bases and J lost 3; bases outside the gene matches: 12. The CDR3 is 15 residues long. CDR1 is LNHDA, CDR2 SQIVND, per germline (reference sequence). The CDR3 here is CASSMGTVIYYGYTF. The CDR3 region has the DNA TGTGCCAGTTCAATGGGGACAGTCATTTACTATGGCTACACCTTC. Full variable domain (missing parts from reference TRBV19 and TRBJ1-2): DGGITQSPKYLFRKEGQNVTLSCEQNLNHDAMYWYRQDPGQGLRLIYYSQIVNDFQKGDIAEGYSVSREKKESFPLTVTSAQKNPTAFYLCASSMGTVIYYGYTFGSGTRLTVV.

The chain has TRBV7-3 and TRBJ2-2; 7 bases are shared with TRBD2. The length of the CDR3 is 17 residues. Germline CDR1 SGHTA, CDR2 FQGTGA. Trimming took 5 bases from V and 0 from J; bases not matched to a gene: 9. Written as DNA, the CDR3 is TGTGCCAGCAGCCTCTTAGGCAGCGGGACGAACACCGGGGAGCTGTTTTTT. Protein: CASSLLGSGTNTGELFF.

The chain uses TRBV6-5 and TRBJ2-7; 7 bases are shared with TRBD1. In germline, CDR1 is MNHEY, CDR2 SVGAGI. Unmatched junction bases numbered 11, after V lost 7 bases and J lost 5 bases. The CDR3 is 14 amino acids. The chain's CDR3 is CASTDDREYDEQYF. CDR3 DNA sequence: TGTGCCAGCACCGATGACAGGGAATACGACGAGCAGTACTTC.

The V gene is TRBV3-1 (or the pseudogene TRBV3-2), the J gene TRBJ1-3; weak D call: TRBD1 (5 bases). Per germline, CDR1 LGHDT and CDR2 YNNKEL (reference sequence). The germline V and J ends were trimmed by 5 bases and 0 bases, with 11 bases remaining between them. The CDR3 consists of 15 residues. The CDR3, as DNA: TGTGCCAGCAGCTTCGACAGAGCCTCTGGAAACACCATATATTTT. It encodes CASSFDRASGNTIYF.

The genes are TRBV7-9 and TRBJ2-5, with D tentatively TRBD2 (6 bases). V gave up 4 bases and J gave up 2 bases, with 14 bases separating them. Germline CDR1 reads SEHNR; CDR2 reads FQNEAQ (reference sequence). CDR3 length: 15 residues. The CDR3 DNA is TGTGCCAGCAGCTCCGGGAGCAGACTTCAAGAGACCCAGTACTTC. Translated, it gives CASSSGSRLQETQYF.

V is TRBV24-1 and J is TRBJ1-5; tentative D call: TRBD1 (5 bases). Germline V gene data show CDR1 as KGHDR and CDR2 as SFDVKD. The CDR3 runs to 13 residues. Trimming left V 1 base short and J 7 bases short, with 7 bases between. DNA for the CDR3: TGTGCCACCAGTGATTTTAAGGGGCAGCCCCAGCATTTT. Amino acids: CATSDFKGQPQHF.

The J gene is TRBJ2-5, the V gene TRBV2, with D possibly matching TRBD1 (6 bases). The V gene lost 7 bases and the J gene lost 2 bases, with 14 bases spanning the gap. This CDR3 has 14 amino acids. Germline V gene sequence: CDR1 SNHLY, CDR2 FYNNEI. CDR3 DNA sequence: TGTGCCAGCAACCCTTTCAGGGGACAAGAGACCCAGTACTTC. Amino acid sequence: CASNPFRGQETQYF.

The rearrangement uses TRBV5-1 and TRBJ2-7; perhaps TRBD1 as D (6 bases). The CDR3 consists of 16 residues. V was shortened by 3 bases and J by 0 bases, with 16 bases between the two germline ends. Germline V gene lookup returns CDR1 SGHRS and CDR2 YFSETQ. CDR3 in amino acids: CASSWDEQGLSYEQYF. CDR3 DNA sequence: TGCGCCAGCAGCTGGGACGAACAGGGCCTCTCCTACGAGCAGTACTTC.

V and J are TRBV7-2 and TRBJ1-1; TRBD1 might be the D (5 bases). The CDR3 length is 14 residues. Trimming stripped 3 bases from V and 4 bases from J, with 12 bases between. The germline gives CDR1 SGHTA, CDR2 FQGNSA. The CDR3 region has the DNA TGTGCCAGCAGCTTGGGACTGCGAGGCACTGAAGCTTTCTTT. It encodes CASSLGLRGTEAFF.

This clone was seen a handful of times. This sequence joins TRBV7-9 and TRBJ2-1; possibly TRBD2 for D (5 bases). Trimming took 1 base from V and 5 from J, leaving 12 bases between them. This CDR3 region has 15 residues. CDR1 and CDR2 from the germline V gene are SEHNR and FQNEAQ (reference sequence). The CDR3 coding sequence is TGTGCCAGCAGCTTAGGAGACTATAAACACAATGAGCAGTTCTTC. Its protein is CASSLGDYKHNEQFF.

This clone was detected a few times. CDR3 DNA sequence: TGTGCCGGGACCTCAGGAACTAATGAAAAACTGTTTTTT. Its translation is CAGTSGTNEKLFF. This chain uses TRBV30 with TRBJ1-4, with D possibly being TRBD1 (5 bases). The length of the CDR3 is 13 residues. Trimming pared 8 bases from V and 1 base from J, leaving 11 bases between. Per the germline V gene, CDR1 is GTSNPN and CDR2 is SVGIG (reference sequence).

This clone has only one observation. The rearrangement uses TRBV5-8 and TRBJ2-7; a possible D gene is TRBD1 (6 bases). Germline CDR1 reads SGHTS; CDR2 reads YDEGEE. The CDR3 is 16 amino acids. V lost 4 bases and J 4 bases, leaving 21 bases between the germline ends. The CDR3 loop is CASSLWTGTHEYEQYF. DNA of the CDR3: TGTGCCAGCAGCCTTTGGACCGGGACACATGAGTACGAGCAGTACTTC.

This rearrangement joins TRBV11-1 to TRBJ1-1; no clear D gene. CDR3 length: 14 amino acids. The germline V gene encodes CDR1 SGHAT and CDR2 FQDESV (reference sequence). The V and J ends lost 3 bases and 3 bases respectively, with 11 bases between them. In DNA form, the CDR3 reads TGTGCCAGCAGCTTGAGTTTGTCGGACACTGAAGCTTTCTTT. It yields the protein CASSLSLSDTEAFF.

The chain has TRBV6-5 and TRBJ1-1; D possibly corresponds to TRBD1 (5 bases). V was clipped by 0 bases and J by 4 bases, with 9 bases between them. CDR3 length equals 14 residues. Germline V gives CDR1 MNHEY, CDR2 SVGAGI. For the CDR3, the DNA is TGTGCCAGCAGTTACTCAGTCCAGGGCACTGAAGCTTTCTTT. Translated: CASSYSVQGTEAFF.

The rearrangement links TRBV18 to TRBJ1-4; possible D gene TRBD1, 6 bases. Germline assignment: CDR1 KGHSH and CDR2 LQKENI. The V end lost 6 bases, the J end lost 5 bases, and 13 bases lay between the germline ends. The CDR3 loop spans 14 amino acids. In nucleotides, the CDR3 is TGTGCCAGCTCTCCGGGGGGCAAAAATGAAAAACTGTTTTTT. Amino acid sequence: CASSPGGKNEKLFF.

The CDR3 loop is CASSRGPGNYGYTF. The CDR3 DNA reads TGTGCCAGCAGCCGCGGTCCAGGGAACTATGGCTACACCTTC. V and J are TRBV9 and TRBJ1-2; tentatively, D is TRBD1 (5 bases). The CDR3 spans 14 residues. Germline lookup yields CDR1 SGDLS and CDR2 YYNGEE. Between the trimmed V and J ends, which lost 4 bases and 2 bases, there was a span of 12 bases.

The CDR3 protein is CASSFSVSASGGARRFF. CDR3 DNA sequence: TGTGCCAGCAGTTTTTCGGTCTCGGCTAGCGGGGGGGCCAGGAGGTTCTTC. V and J are TRBV6-2 or TRBV6-3 and TRBJ2-1; 12 nucleotides align to TRBD2. The germline V gene encodes CDR1 MNHEY and CDR2 SVGEGT. The CDR3 has 17 residues. V trimming: 4 bases; J trimming: 15 bases; junction bases outside the gene matches: 19.